A single sample gave rise to the 7 T cell receptor beta chains below, sequenced in a study of monozygotic twins with inflammatory bowel disease. TCRdb re-called the 5' RACE reads; one entry per CDR3 protein, DNA not given. This sample's table has roughly 160,000 distinct CDR3 sequences. Sequencing was carried out using blood. The receptors were gathered from a human donor with ulcerative colitis or Crohn's disease, or a healthy co-twin of an affected twin (not recorded which).

The chain employs TRBV29-1 and TRBJ2-6. The CDR3 runs 13 residues. Germline V CDR1 and CDR2: SQVTM, ANQGSEA. Here the CDR3 reads CSARDSGANVLTF.

CDR3 residues: CSARARTGITDTQYF. The V call is TRBV20-1, the J call TRBJ2-3; the TRBD1 assignment by TCRdb is unverifiable without DNA. This CDR3 is built from 15 residues. Germline CDR1 and CDR2: DFQATT and SNEGSKA (reference sequence).

This sequence joins TRBV15 and TRBJ2-1. The CDR3 totals 13 residues. Germline CDR1 reads LNHNV; CDR2 reads YYDKDF (reference sequence). The CDR3 region is CATSPGSYNEQFF.

V gene TRBV6-5 combines with J gene TRBJ1-3; TCRdb names TRBD1, which stays unverified in the absence of DNA. This CDR3 has 17 amino acids. In germline, CDR1 is MNHEY, CDR2 SVGAGI. The CDR3 is CASSSLSYRDGGNTIYF.

This chain joins TRBV20-1 and TRBJ2-1; TCRdb lists TRBD2, though no DNA is available to test this call. Germline lookup yields CDR1 DFQATT and CDR2 SNEGSKA (reference sequence). The CDR3 has 17 amino acids. CDR3 sequence reads: CSARDSRGGQLYNEQFF.

J is TRBJ2-3 and V is TRBV28; TCRdb's assignment of TRBD1 cannot be checked, as there is no DNA. The CDR3 has 12 residues. From germline, CDR1 is MDHEN and CDR2 SYDVKM. This CDR3 is CASNQGAYTQYF.

The chain uses TRBV5-5 and TRBJ1-1; TCRdb's D call, TRBD1, is unchecked because there is no DNA. Germline CDR1 reads SGHKS; CDR2 reads YYEKEE (reference sequence). CDR3 length: 15 residues. This chain's CDR3 is CASSLDRGRNTEAFF. Filled out from reference TRBV5-5 and TRBJ1-1, the complete variable domain reads DAGVTQSPTHLIKTRGQQVTLRCSPISGHKSVSWYQQVLGQGPQFIFQYYEKEERGRGNFPDRFSARQFPNYSSELNVNALLLGDSALYLCASSLDRGRNTEAFFGQGTRLTVV.